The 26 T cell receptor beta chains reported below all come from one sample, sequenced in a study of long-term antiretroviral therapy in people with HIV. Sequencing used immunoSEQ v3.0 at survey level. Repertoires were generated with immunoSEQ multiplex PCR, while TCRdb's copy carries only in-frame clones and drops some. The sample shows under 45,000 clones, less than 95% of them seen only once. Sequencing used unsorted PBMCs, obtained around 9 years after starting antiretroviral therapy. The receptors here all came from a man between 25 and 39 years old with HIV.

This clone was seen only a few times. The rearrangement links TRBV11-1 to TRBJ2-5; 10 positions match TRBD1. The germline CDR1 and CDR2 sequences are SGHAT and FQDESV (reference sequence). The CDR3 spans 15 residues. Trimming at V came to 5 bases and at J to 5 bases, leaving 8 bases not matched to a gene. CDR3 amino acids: CASSPSTGGGETQYF. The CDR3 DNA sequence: TGTGCCAGCAGCCCATCGACAGGGGGCGGGGAGACCCAGTACTTC.

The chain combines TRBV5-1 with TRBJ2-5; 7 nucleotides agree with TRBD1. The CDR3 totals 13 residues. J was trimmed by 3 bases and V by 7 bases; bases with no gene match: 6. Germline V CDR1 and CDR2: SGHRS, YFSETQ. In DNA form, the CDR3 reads TGCGCCAGCGCCACCGGGACAGAAGAGACCCAGTACTTC. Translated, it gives CASATGTEETQYF.

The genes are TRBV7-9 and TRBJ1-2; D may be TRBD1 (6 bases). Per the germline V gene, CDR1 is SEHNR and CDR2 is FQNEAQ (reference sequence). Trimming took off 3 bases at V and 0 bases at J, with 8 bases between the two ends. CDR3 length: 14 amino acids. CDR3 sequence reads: CASSFGTSNYGYTF. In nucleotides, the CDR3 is TGTGCCAGCAGCTTCGGGACATCTAACTATGGCTACACCTTC.

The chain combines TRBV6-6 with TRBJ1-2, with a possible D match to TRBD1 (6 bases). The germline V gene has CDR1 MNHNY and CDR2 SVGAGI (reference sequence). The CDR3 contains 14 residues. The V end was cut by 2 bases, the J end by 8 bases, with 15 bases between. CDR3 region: CASSYPWDNKGYTF. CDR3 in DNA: TGTGCCAGCAGTTACCCCTGGGACAACAAGGGCTACACCTTC.

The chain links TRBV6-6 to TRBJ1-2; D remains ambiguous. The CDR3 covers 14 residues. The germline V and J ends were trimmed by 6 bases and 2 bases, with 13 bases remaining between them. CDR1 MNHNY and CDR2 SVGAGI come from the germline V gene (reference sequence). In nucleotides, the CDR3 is TGTGCCAGCAGGCGGACCGAGGGCAACTATGGCTACACCTTC. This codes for CASRRTEGNYGYTF.

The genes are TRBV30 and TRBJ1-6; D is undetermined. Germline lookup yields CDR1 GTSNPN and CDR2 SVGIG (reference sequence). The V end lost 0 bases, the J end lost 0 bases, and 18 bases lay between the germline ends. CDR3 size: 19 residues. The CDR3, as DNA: TGTGCCTGGAGTGTAAGGCGCATGGAGAGAACCTCCTATAATTCACCCCTCCACTTT. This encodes CAWSVRRMERTSYNSPLHF.

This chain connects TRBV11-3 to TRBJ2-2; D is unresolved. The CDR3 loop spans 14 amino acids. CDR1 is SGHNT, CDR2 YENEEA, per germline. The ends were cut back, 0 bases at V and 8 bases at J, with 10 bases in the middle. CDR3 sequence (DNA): TGTGCCAGCAGCTTAGACCCCGTCCAGGGGGAGCTGTTTTTT. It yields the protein CASSLDPVQGELFF.

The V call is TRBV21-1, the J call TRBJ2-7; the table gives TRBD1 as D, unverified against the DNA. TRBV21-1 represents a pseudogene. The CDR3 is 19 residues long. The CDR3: CASSNHCPQGQGASVEQYF. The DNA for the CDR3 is TGTGCCAGCAGCAACCACTGCCCCCAAGGACAGGGGGCTTCGGTCGAGCAGTACTTC.

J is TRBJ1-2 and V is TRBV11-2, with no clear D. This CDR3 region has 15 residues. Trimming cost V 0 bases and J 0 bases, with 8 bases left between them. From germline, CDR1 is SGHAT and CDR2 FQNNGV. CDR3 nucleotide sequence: TGTGCCAGCAGCTTAGATCAATCGACTAACTATGGCTACACCTTC. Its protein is CASSLDQSTNYGYTF.

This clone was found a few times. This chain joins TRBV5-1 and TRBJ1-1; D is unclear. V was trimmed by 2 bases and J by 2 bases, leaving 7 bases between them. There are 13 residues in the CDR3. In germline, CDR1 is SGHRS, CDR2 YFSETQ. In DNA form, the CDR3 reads TGCGCCAGCAGCTTTCGGGGAAACACTGAAGCTTTCTTT. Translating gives CASSFRGNTEAFF.

CDR3 nucleotides: TGTGCCAGCAGCTTGGTAGGGTCCTACGAGCAGTACGTC. Encoded protein: CASSLVGSYEQYV. The chain links TRBV5-4 to TRBJ2-7; no firm D call. In germline, CDR1 is SGHNT, CDR2 YYREEE (reference sequence). V was pared by 0 bases and J by 1 base, with 5 bases between. The CDR3 is 13 residues long.

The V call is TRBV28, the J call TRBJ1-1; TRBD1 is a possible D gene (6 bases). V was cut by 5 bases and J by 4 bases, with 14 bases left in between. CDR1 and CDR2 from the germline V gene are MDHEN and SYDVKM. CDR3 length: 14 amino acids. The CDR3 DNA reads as TGTGCCAGCAGTGGACATACAGGGCGCACTGAAGCTTTCTTT. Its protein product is CASSGHTGRTEAFF. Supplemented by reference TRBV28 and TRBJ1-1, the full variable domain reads DVKVTQSSRYLVKRTGEKVFLECVQDMDHENMFWYRQDPGLGLRLIYFSYDVKMKEKGDIPEGYSVSREKKERFSLILESASTNQTSMYLCASSGHTGRTEAFFGQGTRLTVV.

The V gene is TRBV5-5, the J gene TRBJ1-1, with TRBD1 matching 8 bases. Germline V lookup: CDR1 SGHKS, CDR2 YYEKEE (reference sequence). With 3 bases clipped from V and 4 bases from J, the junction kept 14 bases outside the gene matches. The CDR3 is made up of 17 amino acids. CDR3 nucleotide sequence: TGTGCCAGCAGCTCCGAGGGACAGGTAAATTGGGGCACTGAAGCTTTCTTT. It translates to CASSSEGQVNWGTEAFF.

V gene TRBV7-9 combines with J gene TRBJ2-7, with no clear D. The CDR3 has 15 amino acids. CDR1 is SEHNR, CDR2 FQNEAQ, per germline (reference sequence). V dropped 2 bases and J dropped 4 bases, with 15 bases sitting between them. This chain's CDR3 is CASSLLSSFAYEQYF. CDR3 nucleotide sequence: TGTGCCAGCAGCTTACTAAGCTCCTTCGCATACGAGCAGTACTTC.

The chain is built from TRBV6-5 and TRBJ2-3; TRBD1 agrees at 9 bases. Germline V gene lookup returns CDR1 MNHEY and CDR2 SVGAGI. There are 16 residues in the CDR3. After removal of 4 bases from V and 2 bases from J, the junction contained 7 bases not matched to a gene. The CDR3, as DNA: TGTGCCAGCAGTTCGATACAGGGGGCACTCACAGATACGCAGTATTTT. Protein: CASSSIQGALTDTQYF.

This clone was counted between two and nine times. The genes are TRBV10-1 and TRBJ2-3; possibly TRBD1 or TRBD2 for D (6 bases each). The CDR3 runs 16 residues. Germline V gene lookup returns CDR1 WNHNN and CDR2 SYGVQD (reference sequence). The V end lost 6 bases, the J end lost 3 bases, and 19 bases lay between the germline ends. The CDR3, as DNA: TGCGCCAGCAGCCCTATGGGGGGCCGTGAGACAGATACGCAGTATTTT. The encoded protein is CASSPMGGRETDTQYF.

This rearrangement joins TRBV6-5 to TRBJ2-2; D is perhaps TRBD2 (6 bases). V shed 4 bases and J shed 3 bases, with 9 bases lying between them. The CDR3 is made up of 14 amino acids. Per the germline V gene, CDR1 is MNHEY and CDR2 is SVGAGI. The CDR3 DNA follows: TGTGCCAGCAGTTCTTGGGGGGACACCGGGGAGCTGTTTTTT. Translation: CASSSWGDTGELFF.

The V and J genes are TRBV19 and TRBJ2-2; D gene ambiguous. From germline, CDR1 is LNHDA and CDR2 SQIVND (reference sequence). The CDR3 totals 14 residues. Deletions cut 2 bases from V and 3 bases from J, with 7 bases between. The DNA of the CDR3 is TGTGCCAGTAGTATAAACGGATACACCGGGGAGCTGTTTTTT. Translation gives CASSINGYTGELFF.

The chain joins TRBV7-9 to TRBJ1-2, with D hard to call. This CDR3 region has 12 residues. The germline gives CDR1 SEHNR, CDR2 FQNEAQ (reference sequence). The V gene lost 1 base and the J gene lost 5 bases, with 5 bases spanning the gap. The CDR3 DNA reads TGTGCCAGCAGCTTAGTCGAGTATGGCTACACCTTC. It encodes CASSLVEYGYTF.

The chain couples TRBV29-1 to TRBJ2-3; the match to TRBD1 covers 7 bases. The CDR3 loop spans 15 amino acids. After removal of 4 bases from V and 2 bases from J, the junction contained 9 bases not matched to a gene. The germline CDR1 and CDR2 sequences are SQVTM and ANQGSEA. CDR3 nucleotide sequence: TGCAGCGTTGTGTGGGCAGGGGGTCTCACAGATACGCAGTATTTT. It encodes CSVVWAGGLTDTQYF.

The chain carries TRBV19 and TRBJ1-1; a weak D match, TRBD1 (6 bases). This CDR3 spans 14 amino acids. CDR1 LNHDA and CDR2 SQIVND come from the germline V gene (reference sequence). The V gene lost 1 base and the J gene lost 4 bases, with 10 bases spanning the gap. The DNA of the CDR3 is TGTGCCAGTAGTATAGTTGGGGGCGTCACTGAAGCTTTCTTT. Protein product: CASSIVGGVTEAFF. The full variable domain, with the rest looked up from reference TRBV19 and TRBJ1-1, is DGGITQSPKYLFRKEGQNVTLSCEQNLNHDAMYWYRQDPGQGLRLIYYSQIVNDFQKGDIAEGYSVSREKKESFPLTVTSAQKNPTAFYLCASSIVGGVTEAFFGQGTRLTVV.

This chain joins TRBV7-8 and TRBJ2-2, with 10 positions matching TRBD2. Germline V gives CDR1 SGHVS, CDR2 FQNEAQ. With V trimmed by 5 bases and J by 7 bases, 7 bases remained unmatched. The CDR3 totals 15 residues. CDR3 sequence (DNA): TGTGCCAGCAGCCAAACTAGCGGGGTATTCGGGGAGCTGTTTTTT. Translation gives CASSQTSGVFGELFF.

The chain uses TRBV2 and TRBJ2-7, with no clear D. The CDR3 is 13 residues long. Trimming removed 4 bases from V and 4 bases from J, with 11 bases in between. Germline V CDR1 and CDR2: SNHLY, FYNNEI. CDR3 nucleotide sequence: TGTGCCAGCAGTGCCTTAGGATCATACGAGCAGTACGTC. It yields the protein CASSALGSYEQYV.

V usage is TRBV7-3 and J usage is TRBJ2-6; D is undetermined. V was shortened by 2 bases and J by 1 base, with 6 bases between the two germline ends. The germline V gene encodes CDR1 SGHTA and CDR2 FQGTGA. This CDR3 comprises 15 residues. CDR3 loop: CASSLQFSGANVLTF. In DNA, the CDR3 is TGTGCCAGCAGCTTACAGTTTTCTGGGGCCAACGTCCTGACTTTC.

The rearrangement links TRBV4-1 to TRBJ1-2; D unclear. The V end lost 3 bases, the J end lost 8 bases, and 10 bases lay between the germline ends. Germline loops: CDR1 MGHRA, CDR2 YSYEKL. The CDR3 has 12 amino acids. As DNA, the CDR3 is TGCGCCAGCAGCCACCAAACCGGGGGCTACACCTTC. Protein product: CASSHQTGGYTF.

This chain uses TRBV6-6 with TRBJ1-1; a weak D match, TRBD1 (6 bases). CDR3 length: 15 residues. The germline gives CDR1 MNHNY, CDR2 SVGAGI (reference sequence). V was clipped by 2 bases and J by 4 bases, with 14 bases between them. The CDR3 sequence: CASSYPTGSGTEAFF. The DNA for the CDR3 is TGTGCCAGCAGTTACCCCACAGGGTCAGGCACTGAAGCTTTCTTT.